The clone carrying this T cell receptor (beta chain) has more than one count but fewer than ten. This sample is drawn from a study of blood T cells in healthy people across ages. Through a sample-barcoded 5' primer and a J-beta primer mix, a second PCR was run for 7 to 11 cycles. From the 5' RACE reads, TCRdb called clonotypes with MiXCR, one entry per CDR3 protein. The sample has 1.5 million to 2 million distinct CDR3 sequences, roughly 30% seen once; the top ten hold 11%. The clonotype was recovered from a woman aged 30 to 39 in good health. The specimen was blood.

The CDR3 DNA sequence: TGCGCCAGCAGCCGCCTATCAATTACTAGCGGGGTCACAGATACGCAGTATTTT. It is translated as CASSRLSITSGVTDTQYF. The chain employs TRBV4-1 and TRBJ2-3, with 10 bases identical to TRBD2. The junction had 12 bases not matched to a gene; V was cut back by 4 bases and J by 2 bases. Germline CDR1 reads MGHRA; CDR2 reads YSYEKL. The CDR3 runs to 18 residues.